The entry that follows covers one T cell receptor beta chain sequence. The data were taken from a study of blood T cell repertoires in COVID-19. The CDR3 consists of 13 residues. Germline loops: CDR1 SGHTA, CDR2 FQGNSA. V lost 2 bases and J lost 2, with 6 bases in between. Produced via immunoSEQ multiplex PCR; TCRdb's table is partial and in-frame only. The table records about 270,000 clones, 75% to 90% of them present only once. The source is a young woman who had recovered from COVID-19. V and J are TRBV7-2 and TRBJ2-5; D gene uncertain. The specimen was PBMCs or T cells enriched from blood (not recorded which). Written as DNA, the CDR3 is TGTGCCAGCAGCTTAAACAGACAAGAGACCCAGTACTTC. Translating gives CASSLNRQETQYF.